These 17 T cell receptor beta chains originate from one sample sequenced in a study of shared clonotypes between healthy human individuals (dated by TCRdb to 2020 to 2021). CD8 naive samples were obtained by positive selection for CCR7 among CD45RO-negative cells, yielding a CD45RA+CCR7+ population from which TemRA cells were excluded. The method behind the library was the immunoSEQ multiplex PCR assay. The table comes from immuneACCESS by way of TCRdb, which keeps in-frame sequences with V and J called. Part of the clones is missing from these tables; in studies checked, under half for an unresolved V gene and the rest for unknown reasons. Here the sample has some 600,000 clones; about 96% occur a single time. The ten biggest clones cover 0.095% to 0.13% of the sample. Sequencing was carried out using naive CD8+ T cells sorted from blood. In light of the paper, this sample's cell subset or site label describes: CD45RA+CCR7+. Receptor source: a woman in her 30s in good health.

The V call is TRBV2, the J call TRBJ2-5; possibly TRBD1 for D (5 bases). Germline lookup yields CDR1 SNHLY and CDR2 FYNNEI. The CDR3 extends over 15 amino acids. Trimming removed 6 bases from V and 4 bases from J, with 18 bases in between. The CDR3 protein is CASSGLDSNGETQYF. The CDR3 DNA reads TGTGCCAGCAGCGGCCTAGACAGTAACGGAGAGACCCAGTACTTC.

The chain recombines TRBV27 with TRBJ2-5; 13 positions match TRBD2. Looked up from germline, CDR1 is MNHEY and CDR2 is SMNVEV (reference sequence). After removal of 7 bases from V and 3 bases from J, the junction contained 8 bases not matched to a gene. The CDR3 is made up of 16 amino acids. CDR3 bases: TGTGCCAGCAACCCACTAGCGGGAGGGCCGAAAGAGACCCAGTACTTC. Translation: CASNPLAGGPKETQYF.

CDR3 amino acids: CASSPGRGDEQFF. For the CDR3, the DNA is TGCGCCAGCAGCCCCGGGAGGGGGGATGAGCAGTTCTTC. This sequence joins TRBV10-1 and TRBJ2-1; 8 bases align to TRBD2. V lost 6 bases, J lost 8 bases, and 6 bases stayed unmatched. Germline CDR1 and CDR2: WNHNN and SYGVQD (reference sequence). The length of the CDR3 is 13 residues.

This rearrangement joins TRBV11-2 to TRBJ2-7; 8 positions match TRBD1. Germline trimming cut 2 bases from V and 0 bases from J; bases unmatched to any gene: 9. This CDR3 has 17 amino acids. Germline V gene data show CDR1 as SGHAT and CDR2 as FQNNGV. CDR3 region: CASSLPTGVSVSYEQYF. For the CDR3, the DNA is TGTGCCAGCAGCTTACCGACAGGGGTAAGCGTCTCCTACGAGCAGTACTTC.

CDR3 in DNA: TGTGCCAGCAGTGAGAAGGGAGGGGACACTGAAGCTTTCTTT. Its protein is CASSEKGGDTEAFF. The chain recombines TRBV2 with TRBJ1-1; D perhaps matches TRBD1 (5 bases). Between the trimmed V and J ends, which lost 3 bases and 3 bases, there was a span of 11 bases. The CDR3 length is 14 residues. Germline CDR1 reads SNHLY; CDR2 reads FYNNEI.

J is TRBJ2-7 and V is TRBV28; D possibly corresponds to TRBD2 (5 bases). The germline V gene has CDR1 MDHEN and CDR2 SYDVKM. V gave up 10 bases and J gave up 0 bases, with 13 bases separating them. This CDR3 contains 13 residues. This chain's CDR3 is CATITGYSYEQYF. The CDR3, as DNA: TGTGCCACCATAACGGGGTACTCCTACGAGCAGTACTTC.

The rearrangement uses TRBV28 and TRBJ2-7, with 8 bases aligning to TRBD1. The CDR3 loop spans 16 amino acids. Trimming at V came to 5 bases and at J to 0 bases, leaving 9 bases not matched to a gene. Germline CDR1 is MDHEN and CDR2 is SYDVKM. CDR3 nucleotides: TGTGCCAGCAGTCCTCATTCCGGGACAGGCTCCTACGAGCAGTACTTC. This translates into CASSPHSGTGSYEQYF.

The chain has TRBV7-9 and TRBJ1-1; 11 nucleotides agree with TRBD1. CDR1 is SEHNR and CDR2 is FQNEAQ in the germline V gene (reference sequence). The V and J ends lost 3 bases and 3 bases, in that order; junction bases with no gene match: 6. The CDR3 totals 16 residues. The CDR3 sequence is CASSLGQGDLDTEAFF. The CDR3 DNA is TGTGCCAGCAGCTTGGGACAGGGGGACCTGGACACTGAAGCTTTCTTT.

The chain carries TRBV5-8 and TRBJ1-2; D is possibly TRBD1 (6 bases). V gave up 1 base and J gave up 5 bases, with 18 bases separating them. CDR3 length: 16 residues. Germline-derived CDR1 and CDR2 are SGHTS and YDEGEE. Here the CDR3 DNA reads TGTGCCAGCAGCTTGACGGGGGGCAGTTTAAATTATGGCTACACCTTC. Amino acid sequence: CASSLTGGSLNYGYTF.

This clone was seen once. The chain employs TRBV7-3 and TRBJ2-7; no clear D gene. Looked up from germline, CDR1 is SGHTA and CDR2 is FQGTGA. The CDR3 consists of 14 residues. Trimming removed 3 bases at V and 5 bases at J, with 14 bases between. The CDR3 spells CASSFSGFKDEQYF. CDR3 DNA sequence: TGTGCCAGCAGCTTTTCAGGTTTTAAGGACGAGCAGTACTTC.

The chain couples TRBV27 to TRBJ1-6; D uncertain. The CDR3 runs to 15 residues. Germline V lookup: CDR1 MNHEY, CDR2 SMNVEV (reference sequence). Between the trimmed V and J ends, which lost 3 bases and 7 bases, there was a span of 13 bases. The CDR3 region is CASSFTGAGNSPLHF. CDR3 in DNA: TGTGCCAGCAGTTTTACCGGCGCGGGGAATTCACCCCTCCACTTT.

V gene TRBV10-3 combines with J gene TRBJ2-3; 8 positions agree with TRBD1. In germline, CDR1 is ENHRY, CDR2 SYGVKD. Trimming cost V 6 bases and J 2 bases; bases outside gene matches: 10. The CDR3 runs to 16 residues. CDR3 residues: CAISGTGTGSTDTQYF. In nucleotides, the CDR3 is TGTGCCATCAGCGGGACCGGGACAGGTTCCACAGATACGCAGTATTTT.

The chain couples TRBV2 to TRBJ2-7; 8 nucleotides agree with TRBD1. Trimming cost V 6 bases and J 4 bases; bases outside gene matches: 2. Germline-derived CDR1 and CDR2 are SNHLY and FYNNEI. CDR3 length: 12 residues. The CDR3 bases are TGTGCCAGCAGGGACAGGGAGTACGAGCAGTACTTC. Protein sequence: CASRDREYEQYF.

The CDR3 region is CASSSGLGITDTQYF. CDR3 nucleotide sequence: TGTGCCAGCAGCTCAGGTCTGGGGATCACAGATACGCAGTATTTT. This chain uses TRBV7-6 with TRBJ2-3; D is unclear. The germline V gene has CDR1 SGHVS and CDR2 FNYEAQ. There are 15 residues in the CDR3. V lost 4 bases and J lost 2, with 13 bases in between. The full variable domain, in which reference TRBV7-6 and TRBJ2-3 provide the parts outside the CDR3, is GAGVSQSPRYKVTKRGQDVALRCDPISGHVSLYWYRQALGQGPEFLTYFNYEAQQDKSGLPNDRFSAERPEGSISTLTIQRTEQRDSAMYRCASSSGLGITDTQYFGPGTRLTVL.

V is TRBV27 and J is TRBJ2-5; no clear D. V was trimmed by 0 bases and J by 2 bases, leaving 13 bases between them. The CDR3 covers 16 residues. The V gene's germline CDR1 is MNHEY and CDR2 SMNVEV (reference sequence). CDR3 sequence reads: CASSLSGIAIQETQYF. DNA of the CDR3: TGTGCCAGCAGTTTATCCGGCATCGCGATTCAAGAGACCCAGTACTTC.

The chain has TRBV19 and TRBJ2-1, with 7 nucleotides matching TRBD2. Losses at the gene ends were 2 bases for V and 7 bases for J; bases not matched to a gene: 11. The CDR3 has 16 amino acids. Germline loops: CDR1 LNHDA, CDR2 SQIVND (reference sequence). The CDR3 DNA follows: TGTGCCAGTAGTATAAGGCCAGCGGGAATTCTGAATGAGCAGTTCTTC. Protein product: CASSIRPAGILNEQFF.

This chain joins TRBV10-3 and TRBJ2-3; 10 nucleotides agree with TRBD1. Germline V gene lookup returns CDR1 ENHRY and CDR2 SYGVKD. CDR3 length equals 15 residues. For the CDR3, the DNA is TGTGCAACAAGGGGACAGGGGTTGAAAGCAGATACGCAGTATTTT. It specifies CATRGQGLKADTQYF.